These T cell receptor beta chains were read from a single sample in a study of cytomegalovirus exposure and HLA in healthy donors. Some clones are missing from TCRdb's copy, which holds only in-frame ones; the method was immunoSEQ multiplex PCR. The sample consists of some 180,000 clones, about 70% of them appearing once. The sequencing sample was made of PBMCs. The receptors originated from a woman younger than 45 in good health and CMV-seronegative. Both conserved end residues are part of each CDR3. D genes are given only for firm matches. Clone size is not always given. Where it is, it says once, few, many or a class for expanded clones.

.	15	.	TRBJ2-2	TRBV6-6	CASSYSSANTGELFF	TGTGCCAGCAGTTACTCGAGCGCGAACACCGGGGAGCTGTTTTTT
TRBD1	14	.	TRBJ2-1	TRBV18	CASSPRGQNNEQFF	TGTGCCAGCTCACCCAGGGGACAGAACAATGAGCAGTTCTTC
TRBD1	14	.	TRBJ2-1	TRBV5-1	CASSLGQGVNEQFF	TGCGCCAGCAGCTTAGGACAGGGGGTCAATGAGCAGTTCTTC
TRBD2	16	.	TRBJ2-7	TRBV7-2	CASSPEVGLAARGQYF	TGTGCCAGCAGCCCAGAGGTTGGTCTAGCGGCGCGTGGGCAGTACTTC
.	14	.	TRBJ2-1	TRBV27	CASSLGPGYNEQFF	TGTGCCAGCAGTTTAGGTCCAGGGTACAATGAGCAGTTCTTC
TRBD1	14	once	TRBJ1-4	TRBV18	CASSPDRGREKLFF	TGTGCCAGCTCCCCAGACAGGGGGCGTGAAAAACTGTTTTTT
.	16	once	TRBJ1-1	TRBV5-1	CASSFQGMRGNTEAFF	TGCGCCAGCAGCTTCCAGGGGATGAGGGGAAACACTGAAGCTTTCTTT
.	12	.	TRBJ2-7	TRBV18	CASSERQYEQYF	TGTGCCAGCTCAGAGAGACAGTACGAGCAGTACTTC
.	13	.	TRBJ1-6	TRBV2	CASSDYRDSPLHF	TGTGCCAGCAGTGATTATCGGGATTCACCCCTCCACTTT
.	14	.	TRBJ2-7	TRBV5-4	CASTQAGSSYEQYF	TGTGCCAGCACCCAAGCGGGCAGCTCCTACGAGCAGTACTTC
.	14	few	TRBJ1-5	TRBV5-4	CASSALPGEEPQHF	TGTGCCAGCAGCGCCCTACCGGGGGAGGAGCCCCAGCATTTT
.	14	.	TRBJ1-3	TRBV18	CASSPLDRRNTIYF	TGTGCCAGCTCACCATTAGACAGACGAAACACCATATATTTT
.	15	.	TRBJ1-3	TRBV5-1	CASSLGGGSGNTIYF	TGCGCCAGCAGCTTGGGAGGGGGATCTGGAAACACCATATATTTT
TRBD1	18	.	TRBJ2-1	TRBV4-3	CASSQDPLDRGLYNEQFF	TGCGCCAGCAGCCAAGATCCCCTGGACAGGGGGCTCTACAATGAGCAGTTCTTC
TRBD1	13	.	TRBJ1-2	TRBV29-1	CSVDTGANYGYTF	TGCAGCGTTGATACAGGGGCTAACTATGGCTACACCTTC
TRBD2	15	.	TRBJ2-7	TRBV4-2	CASSQVAGGYYEQYF	TGTGCCAGCAGCCAAGTAGCGGGGGGTTACTACGAGCAGTACTTC
.	12	.	TRBJ1-2	TRBV2	CARASGVGGYTF	TGTGCCAGGGCCTCAGGGGTTGGTGGCTACACCTTC
.	16	.	TRBJ2-3	TRBV12-2	CASRFCAGGTTDTQYF	TGTGCAAGTCGCTTCTGTGCGGGGGGGACCACAGATACGCAGTATTTT